This is a list of T cell receptor beta chains from one sample in a study of post-analysis software for immune sequencing data. TCRdb re-analysed the PCR reads in MiXCR, keeping a single row per CDR3 protein. The sample records some 890,000 distinct CDR3 sequences, around 50% being singletons. The specimen was blood. These receptors all stem from a girl between 5 and 17 years old with multiple sclerosis. Each CDR3 is given with its conserved first and last residue.

j_call v_call cdr3_aa
TRBJ2-7 TRBV10-3 CAISGPGTNSYEQYF
TRBJ2-7 TRBV29-1 CSVLGVHEQYF
TRBJ1-6 TRBV7-9 CASSLSGGGVYNSPLHF
TRBJ2-7 TRBV6-5 CASKQLAGGPTEQYF
TRBJ1-2 TRBV15 CATSRMGVGGYTF
TRBJ2-3 TRBV18 CASSSRLAGGLTDTQYF
TRBJ1-2 TRBV5-1 CASSPNNGQNYGYTF
TRBJ2-1 TRBV20-1 CSARENEGEQFF
TRBJ2-3 TRBV27 CASSLNLRGDTQYF
- TRBV6-6 CASSSTRGPPATQYF
TRBJ2-3 TRBV7-9 CASTELAGGPDTQYF
TRBJ2-3 TRBV28 CASSTESTDTQYF
TRBJ2-4 TRBV18 CASSRIRDGSNIQYF
TRBJ2-5 TRBV18 CASSQSGPKETQYF
TRBJ1-5 TRBV15 CATSRDGGLSVGQPQHF
TRBJ2-7 TRBV20-1 CSAKRTGSGNEQYF
TRBJ2-1 TRBV7-9 CASSLGPSGTGLGEQFF
TRBJ2-5 TRBV12-3/TRBV12-4 CASRPTNIQETQYF
TRBJ2-1 TRBV20-1 CSARVSPSSYNEQFF
TRBJ2-5 TRBV2 CASSEREVETQYF
TRBJ2-1 TRBV12-3/TRBV12-4 CASRPTVHSYNEQFF
TRBJ2-3 TRBV4-1 CASSQDGMTTDTQYF
- TRBV24-1 CATSDSGIGGQYF
TRBJ2-4 TRBV2 CASRDTRAKNIQYF
TRBJ2-6 TRBV3-1 CASSQVGPGSSGANVLTF
TRBJ1-4 TRBV7-9 CASSRWTGGGVEKLFF
TRBJ1-2 TRBV29-1 CSLGGDGYTF
TRBJ1-6 TRBV20-1 CSARGDKKESPLHF
TRBJ2-7 TRBV5-1 CASSSGGGARYEQYF
TRBJ2-6 TRBV20-1 CSARTPSNVLTF
TRBJ2-3 TRBV7-9 CASSLGSTQYF
TRBJ2-1 TRBV13 CASSSMYEQFF
TRBJ2-5 TRBV2 CASSDSLGHQETQYF
TRBJ2-5 TRBV9 CASSSGMQGTQYF
TRBJ2-7 TRBV20-1 CSARRGPVYEQYF
TRBJ2-7 TRBV6-5 CASSGGLATSYEQYF
TRBJ2-4 TRBV29-1 CSVSDRKNIQYF
TRBJ1-2 TRBV25-1 CASGEPGRGYGYTF
TRBJ2-1 TRBV14 CASSPRTRTYNEQFF
TRBJ2-3 TRBV20-1 CSARSVYLDTQYF
TRBJ2-2 TRBV3-1 CASSQVQGNTGELFF
TRBJ2-5 TRBV29-1 CSARGQKYQETQYF
TRBJ2-5 TRBV15 CATSRVIRVEQETQYF
TRBJ2-1 TRBV3-1 CASRKSGGSEQFF
TRBJ2-7 TRBV29-1 CSVPRGSSYEQYF
TRBJ2-7 TRBV15 CATSRDTGGGDEQYF
TRBJ2-1 TRBV7-3 CASSFTGTEYNEQFF
- TRBV5-1 CASSLGHSEQYF